This T cell receptor (beta chain) was sequenced in a study of T cells in Graves' hyperthyroidism and ophthalmopathy. There were TCR beta CDR3 regions amplified from RNA transcripts. HTBI primers were used for first-round RT-PCR of the TCR CDR3. TCRdb passed the multiplex PCR reads through MiXCR, listing each CDR3 protein once. The table lists around 400,000 distinct CDR3 sequences, 15% to 18% of them singletons. CDR3 length: 13 residues. The V gene's germline CDR1 is KGHDR and CDR2 SFDVKD. Trimming removed 5 bases at V and 1 base at J, with 7 bases between. Patients aged 18 to 65 had newly diagnosed hyperthyroidism of under 2 months' duration. Before ophthalmopathy appeared, progressors gave blood at initial hyperthyroidism diagnosis. This clonotype has a count of ten or more.

The sequenced sample consisted of blood. The clonotype comes from a woman aged 18-29 years with Graves' hyperthyroidism that later progressed to Graves' ophthalmopathy. The chain is built from TRBV24-1 and TRBJ2-5; tentative D call: TRBD2 (5 bases). The CDR3 loop reads CATSGGGQETQYF. The CDR3 region has the DNA TGTGCCACCAGTGGAGGAGGCCAAGAGACCCAGTACTTC.